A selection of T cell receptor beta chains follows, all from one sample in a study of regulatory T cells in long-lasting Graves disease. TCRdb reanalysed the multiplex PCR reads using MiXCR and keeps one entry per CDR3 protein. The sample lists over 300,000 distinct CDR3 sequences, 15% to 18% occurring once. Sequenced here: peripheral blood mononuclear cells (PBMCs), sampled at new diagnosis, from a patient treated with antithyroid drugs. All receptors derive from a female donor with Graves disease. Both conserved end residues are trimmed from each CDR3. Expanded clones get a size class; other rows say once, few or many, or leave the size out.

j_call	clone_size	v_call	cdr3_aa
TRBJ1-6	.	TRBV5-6	ASSLDRQGVSPLH
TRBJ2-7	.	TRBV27	ASRPPGMDRGM
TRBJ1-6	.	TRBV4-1	ASSHTQQGYNSPLH
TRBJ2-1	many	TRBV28	ASSLGDGRYNEQF
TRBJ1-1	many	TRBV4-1	ASSQITTVTEAF
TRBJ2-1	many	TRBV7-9	ASSFSGWGAGGLWNEQF
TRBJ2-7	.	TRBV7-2	ASRLDRGRSYEQY
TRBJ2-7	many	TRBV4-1	ASSQAAGYGYEQY
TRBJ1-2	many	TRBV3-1	ASSQDSPGDSGYT
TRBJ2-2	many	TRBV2	ASSLSGANTGELF
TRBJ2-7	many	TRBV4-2	ASSQVIAGGRSEQY
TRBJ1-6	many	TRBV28	ASSLGGFDSPLH
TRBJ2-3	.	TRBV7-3	ASSSGTRDTQY
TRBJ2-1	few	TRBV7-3	ASSQSRQDVQF
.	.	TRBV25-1	ATGLHPEQF
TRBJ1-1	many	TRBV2	ASTRGANTEAF
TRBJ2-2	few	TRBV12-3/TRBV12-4	ASSAPGTGSTGELF
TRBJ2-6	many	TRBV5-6	ASSLVWWEAGANVLT
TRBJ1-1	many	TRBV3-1	ASSPEGGNTEAF
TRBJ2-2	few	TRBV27	ASSFLRLDRGRVGELF
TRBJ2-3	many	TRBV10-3	ATTAGGSDTQY
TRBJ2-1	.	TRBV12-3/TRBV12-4	ASSPEIGLAGGPGEQF
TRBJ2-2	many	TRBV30	AWRGGQANTGELF
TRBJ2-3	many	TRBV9	ASSPTGRTDTQY
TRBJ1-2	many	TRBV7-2	ASSNPGRGDGYT
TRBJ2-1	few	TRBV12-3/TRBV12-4	ASSAGTHTGEQF
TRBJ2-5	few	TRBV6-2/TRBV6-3	ASSPGTSAGETRY
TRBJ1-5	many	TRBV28	ASSDASTGHNQPQH
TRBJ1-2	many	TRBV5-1	ASSNRQGSAGGYT
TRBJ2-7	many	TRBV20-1	SAPPGAADLAYEQY
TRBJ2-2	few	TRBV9	ASSVAWTDPLPTGELF
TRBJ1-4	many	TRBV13	ASSLWANEKLF
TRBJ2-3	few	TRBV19	ASRDIATGRTDTQY
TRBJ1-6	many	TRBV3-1	ASTNRNSPLH
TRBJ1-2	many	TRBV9	ASSFTGQSNYGYT
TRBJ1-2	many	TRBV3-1	ASSRKGAGYGYT
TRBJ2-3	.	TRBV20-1	SARPRTSGRSTDTQY
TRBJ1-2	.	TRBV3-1	ASSRTGLNYGYT
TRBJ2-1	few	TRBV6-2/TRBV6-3	ASSPLAGAGVPEQF
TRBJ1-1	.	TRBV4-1	AASQGPLNTEAF
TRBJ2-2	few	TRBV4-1	ASSQTVYDRGYSGELF
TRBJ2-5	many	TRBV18	ASSPDQETQY
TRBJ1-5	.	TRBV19	ASSIYEVRRPQH
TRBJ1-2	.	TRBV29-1	SVEVFPGYT
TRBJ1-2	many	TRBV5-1	ASSFQMPGYGYT
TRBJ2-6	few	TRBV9	ASSVVRGGGVGANVLT
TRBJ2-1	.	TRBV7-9	ASSPFFRTGGTDEQF
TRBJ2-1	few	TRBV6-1	ALGQGSYNEQF
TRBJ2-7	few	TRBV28	ASSYSNGRAYEQY
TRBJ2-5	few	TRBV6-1	ASRLGTGAHQETQY
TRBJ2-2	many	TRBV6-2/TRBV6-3	ASTNPPRSTNTGELF
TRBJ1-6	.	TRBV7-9	ASSPSGGSSGSPLH
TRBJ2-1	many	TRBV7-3	ASRRASGSNEQF